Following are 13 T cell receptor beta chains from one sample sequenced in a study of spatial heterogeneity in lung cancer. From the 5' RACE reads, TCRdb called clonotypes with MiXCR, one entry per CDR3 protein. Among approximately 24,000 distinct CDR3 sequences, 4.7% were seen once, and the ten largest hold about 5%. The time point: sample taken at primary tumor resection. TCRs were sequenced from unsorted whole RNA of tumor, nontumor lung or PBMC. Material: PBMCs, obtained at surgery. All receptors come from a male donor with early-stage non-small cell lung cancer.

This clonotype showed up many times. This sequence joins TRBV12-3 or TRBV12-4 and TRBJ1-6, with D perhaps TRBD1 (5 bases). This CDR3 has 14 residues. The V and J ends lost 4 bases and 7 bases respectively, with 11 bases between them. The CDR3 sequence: CASSSGPVNSPLHF. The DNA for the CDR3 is TGTGCCAGCAGTTCGGGACCTGTAAATTCACCCCTCCACTTT.

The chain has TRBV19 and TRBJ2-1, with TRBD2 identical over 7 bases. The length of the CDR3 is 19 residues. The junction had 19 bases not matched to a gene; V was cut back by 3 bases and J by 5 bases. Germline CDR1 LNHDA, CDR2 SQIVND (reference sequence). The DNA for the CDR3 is TGTGCCAGTAGTATGGGAGGGACCGGTCTATCCGGGGCTAACAATGAGCAGTTCTTC. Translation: CASSMGGTGLSGANNEQFF.

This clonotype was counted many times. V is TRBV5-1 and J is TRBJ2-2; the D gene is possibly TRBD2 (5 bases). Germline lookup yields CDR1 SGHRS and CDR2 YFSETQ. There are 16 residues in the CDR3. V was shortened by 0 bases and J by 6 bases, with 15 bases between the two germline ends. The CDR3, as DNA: TGCGCCAGCAGCTTGGCCTTCCTAGCTGGCCCCGGGGAGCTGTTTTTT. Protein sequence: CASSLAFLAGPGELFF.

This CDR3 is CASRIEKAGELFF. DNA for the CDR3: TGTGCCAGCAGGATAGAAAAGGCCGGGGAGCTGTTTTTT. This chain connects TRBV6-5 to TRBJ2-2; D is undetermined. V was pared by 6 bases and J by 6 bases, with 11 bases between. CDR1 and CDR2 (germline): MNHEY, SVGAGI. The CDR3 runs 13 residues.

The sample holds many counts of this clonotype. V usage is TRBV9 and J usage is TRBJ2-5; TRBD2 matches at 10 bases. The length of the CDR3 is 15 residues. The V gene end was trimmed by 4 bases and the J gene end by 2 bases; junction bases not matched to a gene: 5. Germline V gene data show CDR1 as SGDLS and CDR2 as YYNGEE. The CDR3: CASSRTSGYQETQYF. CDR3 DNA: TGTGCCAGCAGCCGGACTAGCGGATATCAAGAGACCCAGTACTTC.

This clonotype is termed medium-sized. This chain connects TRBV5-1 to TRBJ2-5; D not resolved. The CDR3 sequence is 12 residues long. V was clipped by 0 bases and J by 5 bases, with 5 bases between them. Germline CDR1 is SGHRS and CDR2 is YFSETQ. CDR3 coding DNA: TGCGCCAGCAGCTTGGCCGGGGAGACCCAGTACTTC. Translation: CASSLAGETQYF.

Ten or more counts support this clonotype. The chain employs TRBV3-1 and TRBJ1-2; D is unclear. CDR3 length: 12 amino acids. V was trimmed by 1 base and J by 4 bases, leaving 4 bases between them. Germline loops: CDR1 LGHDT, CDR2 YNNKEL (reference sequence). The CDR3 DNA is TGTGCCAGCAGCCAAGTTCGCTATGGCTACACCTTC. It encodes CASSQVRYGYTF.

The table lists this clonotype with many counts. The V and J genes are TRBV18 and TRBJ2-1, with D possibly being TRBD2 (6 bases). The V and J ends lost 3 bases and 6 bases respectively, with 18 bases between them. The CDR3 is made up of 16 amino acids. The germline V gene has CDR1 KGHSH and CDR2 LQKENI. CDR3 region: CASSPRGDGGFNEQFF. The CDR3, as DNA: TGTGCCAGCTCACCTCGTGGAGACGGGGGATTCAATGAGCAGTTCTTC.

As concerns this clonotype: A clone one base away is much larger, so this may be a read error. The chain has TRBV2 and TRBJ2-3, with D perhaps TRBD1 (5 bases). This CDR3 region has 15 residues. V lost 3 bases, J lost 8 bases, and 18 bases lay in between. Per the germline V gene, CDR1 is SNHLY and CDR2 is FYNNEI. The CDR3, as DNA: TGTGCCAGCAGTGACCAACAGGCCGTCGCAGGTACGCAGTATTTT. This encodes CASSDQQAVAGTQYF. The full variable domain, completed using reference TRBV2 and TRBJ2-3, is EPEVTQTPSHQVTQMGQEVILRCVPISNHLYFYWYRQILGQKVEFLVSFYNNEISEKSEIFDDQFSVERPDGSNFTLKIRSTKLEDSAMYFCASSDQQAVAGTQYFGPGTRLTVL.

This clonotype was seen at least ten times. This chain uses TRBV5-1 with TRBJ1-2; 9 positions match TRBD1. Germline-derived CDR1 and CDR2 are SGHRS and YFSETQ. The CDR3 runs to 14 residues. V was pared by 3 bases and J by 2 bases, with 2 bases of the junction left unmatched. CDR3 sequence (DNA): TGCGCCAGCAGCTCCGGGACAGGGAACTATGGCTACACCTTC. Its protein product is CASSSGTGNYGYTF.

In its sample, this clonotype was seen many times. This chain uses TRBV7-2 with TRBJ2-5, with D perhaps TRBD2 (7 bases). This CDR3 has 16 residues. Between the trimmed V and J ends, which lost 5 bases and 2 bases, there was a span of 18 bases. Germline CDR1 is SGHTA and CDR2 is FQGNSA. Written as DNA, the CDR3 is TGTGCCAGCAGCAAGGTGCGGCGGGGGCTTCAAGAGACCCAGTACTTC. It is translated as CASSKVRRGLQETQYF.

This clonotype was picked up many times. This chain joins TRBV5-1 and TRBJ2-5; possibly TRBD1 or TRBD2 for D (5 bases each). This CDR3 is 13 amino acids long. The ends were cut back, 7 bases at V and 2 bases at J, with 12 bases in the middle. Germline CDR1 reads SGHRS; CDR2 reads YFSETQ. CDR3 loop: CASYRTGQETQYF. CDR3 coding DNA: TGCGCCAGCTACAGGACGGGGCAAGAGACCCAGTACTTC.

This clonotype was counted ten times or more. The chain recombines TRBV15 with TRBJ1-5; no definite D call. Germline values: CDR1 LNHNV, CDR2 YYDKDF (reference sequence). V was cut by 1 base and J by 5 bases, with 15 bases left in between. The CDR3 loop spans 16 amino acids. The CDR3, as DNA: TGTGCCACCAGCAGAGGGGCGGCTCTAGGAGATCAGCCCCAGCATTTT. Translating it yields CATSRGAALGDQPQHF.